A single sample gave rise to the 10 T cell receptor beta chains below, sequenced in a study of cytomegalovirus exposure and HLA in healthy donors. The repertoire was sequenced with immunoSEQ multiplex PCR; TCRdb's copy has only in-frame clones and lacks some. The sample yields about 260,000 clones, about 90% seen once. The source material was PBMCs. The receptors here all came from a woman younger than 45 in good health and CMV-seronegative.

The rearrangement links TRBV28 to TRBJ2-7, with no clear D. The length of the CDR3 is 13 residues. Germline-derived CDR1 and CDR2 are MDHEN and SYDVKM. V shed 3 bases and J shed 4 bases, with 10 bases lying between them. Written as DNA, the CDR3 is TGTGCCAGCAGTTTTGGGGTGGCTTACGAGCAGTACTTC. It codes for CASSFGVAYEQYF.

The CDR3 is CASSFLAGPGANVLTF. DNA for the CDR3: TGTGCCAGCAGTTTTCTCGCCGGGCCTGGGGCCAACGTCCTGACTTTC. The chain combines TRBV27 with TRBJ2-6; D gene ambiguous. Between the trimmed V and J ends, which lost 3 bases and 2 bases, there was a span of 11 bases. Per germline, CDR1 MNHEY and CDR2 SMNVEV (reference sequence). This CDR3 has 16 residues.

The rearrangement links TRBV6-5 to TRBJ2-7; D may be TRBD2 (5 bases). This CDR3 region has 13 residues. In germline, CDR1 is MNHEY, CDR2 SVGAGI. V gave up 6 bases and J gave up 6 bases, with 15 bases separating them. CDR3 sequence reads: CASSHSAASEQYF. CDR3 DNA sequence: TGTGCCAGCAGCCACTCAGCGGCCTCCGAGCAGTACTTC.

The chain has TRBV7-2 and TRBJ2-7; 8 bases are a match to TRBD2. The CDR3 runs 15 residues. The V and J ends lost 5 bases and 6 bases, in that order; junction bases with no gene match: 12. The germline V gene encodes CDR1 SGHTA and CDR2 FQGNSA. The CDR3 bases are TGTGCCAGCAGCCCCAATCACGGGAGGGGACGCGAGCAGTACTTC. This codes for CASSPNHGRGREQYF.

The chain uses TRBV11-2 and TRBJ2-7, with 11 bases matching TRBD1. Germline V lookup: CDR1 SGHAT, CDR2 FQNNGV. The CDR3 runs 14 residues. After removal of 6 bases from V and 5 bases from J, the junction contained 6 bases not matched to a gene. This chain's CDR3 is CASRSGQGADEQYF. The CDR3 DNA reads as TGTGCCAGCAGATCCGGACAGGGGGCGGACGAGCAGTACTTC.

The chain combines TRBV6-5 with TRBJ2-3, with 8 bases that match TRBD2. J was trimmed by 2 bases and V by 8 bases; bases with no gene match: 6. The CDR3 spans 14 residues. CDR1 is MNHEY and CDR2 is SVGAGI in the germline V gene. In DNA, the CDR3 is TGTGCCAGCGCCTCGGGGGGGACCACAGATACGCAGTATTTT. It is translated as CASASGGTTDTQYF.

The chain employs TRBV10-3 and TRBJ2-7; D may correspond to TRBD1 or TRBD2 (5 bases each). From germline, CDR1 is ENHRY and CDR2 SYGVKD. The CDR3 has 13 residues. Trimming left V 10 bases short and J 1 base short, with 14 bases between. The CDR3 DNA is TGTGCCACCCGGGACCGTCAGTCCTACGAGCAGTACTTC. It codes for CATRDRQSYEQYF.

The V call is TRBV28, the J call TRBJ2-7, with D perhaps matching TRBD2 (5 bases). This CDR3 spans 14 amino acids. Trimming removed 2 bases at V and 6 bases at J, with 14 bases between. Per the germline V gene, CDR1 is MDHEN and CDR2 is SYDVKM. The CDR3 sequence is CASSLRLGSREQYF. CDR3 sequence (DNA): TGTGCCAGCAGTTTAAGGCTTGGGAGTCGCGAGCAGTACTTC.

The rearrangement links TRBV6-1 to TRBJ2-3, with TRBD1 matching over 8 bases. The CDR3 totals 15 residues. Per germline, CDR1 MNHNS and CDR2 SASEGT. V lost 8 bases to trimming and J lost 4 bases; unmatched junction nucleotides: 11. The CDR3 DNA reads TGTGCCAGCTATTGGGTTGGACAGGGAGCAGATACGCAGTATTTT. Protein sequence: CASYWVGQGADTQYF.

This clone was seen many times. This sequence joins TRBV6-1 and TRBJ1-5, with a tentative D call TRBD1 (5 bases). The length of the CDR3 is 14 residues. Germline values: CDR1 MNHNS, CDR2 SASEGT. V was trimmed by 3 bases and J by 9 bases, leaving 15 bases between them. The CDR3: CASSDVPGPRPQHF. CDR3 nucleotides: TGTGCCAGCAGTGATGTTCCAGGGCCTCGGCCCCAGCATTTT.